A selection of T cell receptor beta chains follows, all from one sample in a study of PD-L1 blockade in urothelial cancer. Only in-frame clones appear in the TCRdb table, and some are missing; sequencing was by immunoSEQ multiplex PCR. The repertoire holds about 49,000 clones, with less than 85% as singletons. The source was PBMCs, collected around atezolizumab (anti-PD-L1) treatment. These receptors originate from a man aged 65 to 85 with urothelial cancer. The CDR3 runs from the conserved cysteine through the conserved F or W. Each record gives: clone size, V gene, J gene, D gene, CDR3 protein, CDR3 DNA. D genes are given only for firm matches. Not all rows give a size; the values are once, few, many and, for expanded clones, a class.

clone size: -
V gene: TRBV10-3
J gene: TRBJ1-4
D gene: TRBD1
CDR3 protein: CAISERPGTGLLATNEKLFF
CDR3 DNA: TGTGCCATCAGTGAAAGACCCGGGACAGGCCTTCTTGCAACTAATGAAAAACTGTTTTTT

clone size: -
V gene: TRBV10-3
J gene: TRBJ2-1
D gene: -
CDR3 protein: CAISELTTGHGNEQFF
CDR3 DNA: TGTGCCATCAGTGAGTTAACCACAGGGCACGGCAATGAGCAGTTCTTC

clone size: -
V gene: TRBV10-3
J gene: TRBJ2-5
D gene: TRBD1
CDR3 protein: CAISSGQEQTQYF
CDR3 DNA: TGTGCCATCAGTTCTGGACAGGAACAGACCCAGTACTTC

clone size: -
V gene: TRBV2
J gene: TRBJ2-7
D gene: -
CDR3 protein: CASSEAFMGAGEQYF
CDR3 DNA: TGTGCCAGCAGTGAAGCGTTTATGGGGGCCGGGGAGCAGTACTTC

clone size: -
V gene: TRBV30
J gene: TRBJ1-4
D gene: TRBD1
CDR3 protein: CAWRRGQVNEKLFF
CDR3 DNA: TGTGCCTGGAGACGAGGACAGGTTAATGAAAAACTGTTTTTT

clone size: -
V gene: TRBV7-2
J gene: TRBJ1-2
D gene: -
CDR3 protein: CASSLGDIRYGYTF
CDR3 DNA: TGTGCCAGCAGCTTAGGGGACATACGGTATGGCTACACCTTC

clone size: -
V gene: TRBV28
J gene: TRBJ1-2
D gene: -
CDR3 protein: CASSSPYRLGGGYTF
CDR3 DNA: TGTGCCAGCAGCTCCCCTTACAGGCTGGGGGGTGGCTACACCTTC

clone size: -
V gene: TRBV5-6
J gene: TRBJ1-5
D gene: TRBD1
CDR3 protein: CASSRDDRVSNQPQHF
CDR3 DNA: TGTGCCAGCAGCCGAGATGACAGGGTAAGCAATCAGCCCCAGCATTTT

clone size: few
V gene: TRBV27
J gene: TRBJ2-6
D gene: -
CDR3 protein: CASSLRFSGANVLTF
CDR3 DNA: TGTGCCAGCAGCCTCAGGTTCTCTGGGGCCAACGTCCTGACTTTC

clone size: -
V gene: TRBV27
J gene: TRBJ1-5
D gene: TRBD1
CDR3 protein: CASRPQGAGQPQHF
CDR3 DNA: TGTGCCAGCAGACCTCAGGGGGCAGGTCAGCCCCAGCATTTT

clone size: -
V gene: TRBV2
J gene: TRBJ2-2
D gene: -
CDR3 protein: CASRGDIGDTGELFF
CDR3 DNA: TGTGCCAGCAGGGGCGATATAGGGGACACCGGGGAGCTGTTTTTT

clone size: -
V gene: TRBV6-5
J gene: TRBJ2-3
D gene: -
CDR3 protein: CATVGKPSTDTQYF
CDR3 DNA: TGTGCCACGGTCGGGAAACCTAGCACAGATACGCAGTATTTT

clone size: -
V gene: TRBV2
J gene: TRBJ2-7
D gene: TRBD1
CDR3 protein: CASSTERQGSYEQYF
CDR3 DNA: TGTGCCAGCAGTACGGAGAGACAGGGGTCATACGAGCAGTACTTC

clone size: few
V gene: TRBV30
J gene: TRBJ1-1
D gene: -
CDR3 protein: CAWSPGQNTEAFF
CDR3 DNA: TGTGCCTGGAGTCCCGGACAGAACACTGAAGCTTTCTTT

clone size: -
V gene: TRBV2
J gene: TRBJ2-7
D gene: -
CDR3 protein: CASTEQGIGYEQYF
CDR3 DNA: TGTGCCAGCACCGAGCAGGGTATAGGCTACGAGCAGTACTTC

clone size: once
V gene: TRBV28
J gene: TRBJ1-5
D gene: -
CDR3 protein: CASTTGQGTGQPQHF
CDR3 DNA: TGTGCCAGCACCACCGGGCAGGGAACGGGTCAGCCCCAGCATTTT

clone size: -
V gene: TRBV28
J gene: TRBJ1-1
D gene: TRBD1
CDR3 protein: CASSLHGTGNTEAFF
CDR3 DNA: TGTGCCAGCAGCCTTCACGGGACAGGGAACACTGAAGCTTTCTTT

clone size: -
V gene: TRBV5-1
J gene: TRBJ2-2
D gene: -
CDR3 protein: CASSLQGRANTGELFF
CDR3 DNA: TGCGCCAGCAGCTTGCAGGGGCGCGCGAACACCGGGGAGCTGTTTTTT

clone size: once
V gene: TRBV5-1
J gene: TRBJ2-7
D gene: TRBD1
CDR3 protein: CASSFGTGYEQYF
CDR3 DNA: TGCGCCAGCAGCTTCGGGACAGGGTACGAGCAGTACTTC

clone size: few
V gene: TRBV2
J gene: TRBJ1-2
D gene: -
CDR3 protein: CASSGTSQGYGYTF
CDR3 DNA: TGTGCCAGCAGTGGGACGTCGCAGGGCTATGGCTACACCTTC

clone size: -
V gene: TRBV28
J gene: TRBJ2-7
D gene: TRBD2
CDR3 protein: CASSFRPSGSYEQYF
CDR3 DNA: TGTGCCAGCAGTTTCCGGCCTAGCGGTTCCTACGAGCAGTACTTC

clone size: -
V gene: TRBV27
J gene: TRBJ2-1
D gene: -
CDR3 protein: CASSRYNEQFF
CDR3 DNA: TGTGCCAGCAGTCGCTACAATGAGCAGTTCTTC

clone size: -
V gene: TRBV19
J gene: TRBJ1-1
D gene: TRBD1
CDR3 protein: CATKDRGDTEAFF
CDR3 DNA: TGTGCCACGAAAGACAGGGGGGACACTGAAGCTTTCTTT

clone size: -
V gene: TRBV5-4
J gene: TRBJ2-7
D gene: TRBD1
CDR3 protein: CASSSQGITYEQYF
CDR3 DNA: TGTGCCAGCAGCTCACAGGGGATAACCTACGAGCAGTACTTC

clone size: few
V gene: TRBV5-4
J gene: TRBJ2-3
D gene: -
CDR3 protein: CASSRVGGGGTDTQYF
CDR3 DNA: TGTGCCAGCAGCCGGGTAGGGGGAGGGGGGACAGATACGCAGTATTTT

clone size: -
V gene: TRBV5-1
J gene: TRBJ1-5
D gene: -
CDR3 protein: CASSLEWGQGPQHF
CDR3 DNA: TGCGCCAGCAGCTTGGAATGGGGGCAGGGGCCCCAGCATTTT

clone size: once
V gene: TRBV25-1
J gene: TRBJ1-4
D gene: TRBD1
CDR3 protein: CASSGQGAVNEKLFF
CDR3 DNA: TGTGCCAGCAGTGGACAGGGGGCCGTTAATGAAAAACTGTTTTTT

clone size: -
V gene: TRBV28
J gene: TRBJ2-1
D gene: TRBD1
CDR3 protein: CASSSRTGPYNEQFF
CDR3 DNA: TGTGCCAGCAGTTCTCGGACAGGGCCCTACAATGAGCAGTTCTTC

clone size: -
V gene: TRBV7-3
J gene: TRBJ2-1
D gene: TRBD2
CDR3 protein: CASSLMSGRADEQFF
CDR3 DNA: TGTGCCAGCAGCTTAATGAGCGGGAGGGCCGATGAGCAGTTCTTC

clone size: -
V gene: TRBV5-4
J gene: TRBJ2-2
D gene: -
CDR3 protein: CASSSGILSAGELFF
CDR3 DNA: TGTGCCAGCAGCTCCGGGATCCTGAGCGCCGGGGAGCTGTTTTTT

clone size: -
V gene: TRBV18
J gene: TRBJ1-5
D gene: -
CDR3 protein: CASSRGGGANQPQHF
CDR3 DNA: TGTGCCAGCTCACGGGGAGGCGGGGCAAATCAGCCCCAGCATTTT

clone size: -
V gene: TRBV5-6
J gene: TRBJ2-7
D gene: TRBD1
CDR3 protein: CASSSTGQGREQYF
CDR3 DNA: TGTGCCAGCAGCTCTACGGGACAGGGAAGAGAGCAGTACTTC

clone size: -
V gene: TRBV5-5
J gene: TRBJ2-1
D gene: -
CDR3 protein: CASSPGNEQFF
CDR3 DNA: TGTGCCAGCAGCCCCGGGAATGAGCAGTTCTTC

clone size: -
V gene: TRBV5-1
J gene: TRBJ2-7
D gene: -
CDR3 protein: CASSETGVGQYF
CDR3 DNA: TGCGCCAGCAGCGAGACAGGTGTTGGGCAGTACTTC

clone size: -
V gene: TRBV6-1
J gene: TRBJ1-1
D gene: TRBD1
CDR3 protein: CASSDRGLTEAFF
CDR3 DNA: TGTGCCAGCAGTGATAGGGGGCTTACTGAAGCTTTCTTT

clone size: -
V gene: TRBV30
J gene: TRBJ2-1
D gene: -
CDR3 protein: CAWSLADEQFF
CDR3 DNA: TGTGCCTGGAGTTTAGCCGATGAGCAGTTCTTC

clone size: -
V gene: TRBV19
J gene: TRBJ2-7
D gene: -
CDR3 protein: CASSIDPRGTEQYF
CDR3 DNA: TGTGCCAGTAGTATAGATCCCCGGGGGACCGAGCAGTACTTC

clone size: few
V gene: TRBV6-5
J gene: TRBJ2-7
D gene: TRBD1
CDR3 protein: CASKTGENEQYF
CDR3 DNA: TGTGCCAGCAAAACAGGGGAAAACGAGCAGTACTTC

clone size: once
V gene: TRBV6-4
J gene: TRBJ1-5
D gene: -
CDR3 protein: CASSAETNQPQHF
CDR3 DNA: TGTGCCAGCAGTGCAGAGACTAATCAGCCCCAGCATTTT

clone size: -
V gene: TRBV28
J gene: TRBJ1-3
D gene: -
CDR3 protein: CASNPSPGARGNTIYF
CDR3 DNA: TGTGCCAGCAACCCTTCCCCGGGAGCCCGTGGAAACACCATATATTTT

clone size: -
V gene: TRBV10-3
J gene: TRBJ2-3
D gene: TRBD2
CDR3 protein: CAISESLRHRKGTSGRRDTQYF
CDR3 DNA: TGTGCCATCAGTGAGTCCTTGCGACACCGAAAGGGGACTAGCGGGAGAAGAGATACGCAGTATTTT

clone size: -
V gene: TRBV29-1
J gene: TRBJ2-7
D gene: TRBD2
CDR3 protein: CSVATSGAYEQYF
CDR3 DNA: TGCAGCGTTGCGACTAGCGGGGCGTACGAGCAGTACTTC

clone size: -
V gene: TRBV6-5
J gene: TRBJ2-3
D gene: -
CDR3 protein: CASRGPSTDTQYF
CDR3 DNA: TGTGCCAGCAGGGGGCCTAGCACAGATACGCAGTATTTT

clone size: once
V gene: TRBV7-2
J gene: TRBJ2-1
D gene: TRBD2
CDR3 protein: CASSLGLAGMNEQFF
CDR3 DNA: TGTGCCAGCAGCTTAGGGTTAGCGGGAATGAATGAGCAGTTCTTC